The rows below give T cell receptor beta chains drawn from one sample of a study of response to subunit inactivated influenza vaccine. Via MiXCR, TCRdb re-called the RT-PCR reads, giving one row per CDR3 protein. Among about 530,000 distinct CDR3 sequences, 10% to 15% were seen once, and the ten largest hold around 9.6%. This specimen consisted of PBMCs from blood, obtained on the day of vaccination. The receptor source for this set is a man aged 45 to 65 who received an inactivated influenza vaccine. CDR3s include the opening cysteine and the closing phenylalanine or tryptophan. Fields, in order: J gene, D gene, clone size, V gene, CDR3 protein, CDR3 DNA. A D gene is named only where the DNA matches it firmly. For some rows the clone size is stated as once, few or many, or as a class when expanded; others skip it.

TRBJ1-2 | NA | NA | TRBV4-1 | CASSQVEGNYGYTF | TGCGCCAGCAGCCAAGTGGAGGGGAACTATGGCTACACCTTC
TRBJ2-7 | NA | many | TRBV12-3/TRBV12-4 | CASSLPSVSSYEQYF | TGTGCCAGCAGTCTCCCTAGCGTCAGCTCCTACGAGCAGTACTTC
TRBJ2-1 | TRBD2 | few | TRBV20-1 | CSASDTGTRNNEQFF | TGCAGTGCTAGTGACACCGGGACTAGGAACAATGAGCAGTTCTTC
TRBJ2-3 | NA | NA | TRBV9 | CASSVGLAGATDTQYF | TGTGCCAGCAGCGTAGGACTGGCAGGGGCTACAGATACGCAGTATTTT
TRBJ1-5 | NA | few | TRBV20-1 | CSATGAGWSQPQHF | TGCAGTGCTACAGGGGCGGGATGGAGTCAGCCCCAGCATTTT
TRBJ2-3 | NA | many | TRBV10-3 | CAISSPRTDTQYF | TGTGCCATCAGCTCGCCTAGGACAGATACGCAGTATTTT
TRBJ2-5 | NA | few | TRBV9 | CASSVRAAETQYF | TGTGCCAGCAGCGTAAGAGCGGCAGAGACCCAGTACTTC
TRBJ2-7 | NA | few | TRBV12-3/TRBV12-4 | CASSSTVEQYF | TGTGCCAGCAGTTCCACGGTGGAGCAGTACTTC
TRBJ2-1 | NA | NA | TRBV5-4 | CASSSTAGGGPEVSYNEQFF | TGTGCCAGCAGCTCAACCGCTGGTGGCGGGCCGGAAGTATCCTACAATGAGCAGTTCTTC
TRBJ2-3 | NA | few | TRBV5-1 | CASRERSGLTHTQYF | TGCGCCAGCCGCGAGCGATCCGGACTCACGCATACGCAGTATTTT
TRBJ2-7 | TRBD1 | NA | TRBV28 | CASSLGGQGGHEQYF | TGTGCCAGCAGTTTAGGAGGACAGGGAGGCCACGAGCAGTACTTC
TRBJ2-7 | NA | many | TRBV12-3/TRBV12-4 | CASRRDTSYEQYF | TGTGCCAGCAGGAGGGACACGTCCTACGAGCAGTACTTC
TRBJ2-5 | NA | NA | TRBV28 | CASSYPFAAKTQYF | TGTGCCAGCAGTTACCCCTTCGCGGCCAAGACCCAGTACTTC
TRBJ2-7 | NA | NA | TRBV7-8 | CASSLAPGNEQYF | TGTGCCAGCAGCTTAGCGCCGGGGAACGAGCAGTACTTC
TRBJ2-2 | NA | NA | TRBV5-1 | CASSAMQNTGELFF | TGCGCCAGCAGCGCCATGCAAAACACCGGGGAGCTGTTTTTT
TRBJ1-5 | NA | few | TRBV28 | CASSLRGRQPQHF | TGTGCCAGCAGTTTGAGGGGTAGGCAGCCCCAGCATTTT
TRBJ2-7 | TRBD1 | few | TRBV20-1 | CSASGTGPHEQYF | TGCAGTGCTAGTGGGACAGGGCCGCACGAGCAGTACTTC
TRBJ2-4 | TRBD2 | NA | TRBV12-3/TRBV12-4 | CASSLEERGIPGNIQYF | TGTGCCAGCAGTTTAGAAGAGCGGGGGATTCCCGGTAACATTCAGTACTTC
TRBJ2-3 | NA | few | TRBV12-3/TRBV12-4 | CASRPLGGPDTQYF | TGTGCCAGCAGACCCTTAGGGGGGCCAGATACGCAGTATTTT
TRBJ2-7 | NA | NA | TRBV14 | CASSQPGTGSDYEQYF | TGTGCCAGCAGCCAACCGGGAACAGGGTCGGACTACGAGCAGTACTTC
TRBJ2-2 | NA | few | TRBV4-3 | CASSQDPVKDTGELFF | TGCGCCAGCAGCCAAGACCCGGTAAAGGACACCGGGGAGCTGTTTTTT
TRBJ2-7 | NA | many | TRBV5-1 | CASSHTQGYEQYF | TGCGCCAGCAGCCACACACAGGGCTACGAGCAGTACTTC
TRBJ2-7 | NA | NA | TRBV28 | CASMGLAYEQYF | TGTGCCAGCATGGGACTTGCCTACGAGCAGTACTTC
TRBJ2-7 | NA | NA | TRBV25-1 | CASNPHWGYEQYF | TGTGCCAGCAACCCTCATTGGGGCTACGAGCAGTACTTC
TRBJ2-2 | NA | many | TRBV5-1 | CASSLSTGPDTGELFF | TGCGCCAGCAGCTTGAGTACAGGCCCGGACACCGGGGAGCTGTTTTTT
TRBJ2-1 | NA | few | TRBV7-9 | CAGSSPESSYNEQFF | TGTGCCGGCTCTTCTCCTGAAAGCTCCTACAATGAGCAGTTCTTC
TRBJ2-5 | NA | many | TRBV20-1 | CSARGGETQYF | TGCAGTGCTAGAGGGGGGGAGACCCAGTACTTC
TRBJ2-4 | NA | NA | TRBV5-1 | CASSLSVGPAKNIQYF | TGCGCCAGCAGCTTGTCAGTCGGGCCTGCCAAAAACATTCAGTACTTC
TRBJ2-1 | NA | NA | TRBV29-1 | CSVGFGLSYNEQFF | TGCAGCGTTGGTTTCGGGCTCTCCTACAATGAGCAGTTCTTC
TRBJ1-4 | NA | many | TRBV12-3/TRBV12-4 | CASSLDGPNEKLFF | TGTGCCAGCAGTTTAGACGGGCCTAATGAAAAACTGTTTTTT
TRBJ2-5 | TRBD1 | few | TRBV10-2 | CASTLSQGAHQETQYF | TGCGCCAGCACTCTCTCGCAGGGGGCGCACCAAGAGACCCAGTACTTC
TRBJ2-1 | TRBD2 | NA | TRBV27 | CASSFRFSGGANEQFF | TGTGCCAGCAGTTTTAGGTTTAGCGGGGGGGCAAATGAGCAGTTCTTC
TRBJ2-7 | NA | few | TRBV11-1 | CASSEREPYEQYF | TGTGCCAGCAGCGAGAGAGAACCCTACGAGCAGTACTTC
TRBJ2-4 | NA | few | TRBV5-6 | CASSFPSAKNIQYF | TGTGCCAGCAGCTTCCCTAGCGCCAAAAACATTCAGTACTTC
TRBJ2-4 | NA | many | TRBV5-1 | CASSLTAGAAKNIQYF | TGCGCCAGCAGTTTGACCGCAGGAGCGGCCAAAAACATTCAGTACTTC
TRBJ1-1 | TRBD1 | many | TRBV29-1 | CSVGTVRSTEAFF | TGCAGCGTCGGGACAGTTCGTAGCACTGAAGCTTTCTTT
TRBJ2-1 | NA | NA | TRBV10-3 | CAISERLDEQFF | TGTGCCATCAGTGAGAGGTTGGATGAGCAGTTCTTC
TRBJ1-2 | NA | few | TRBV9 | CASSVATGGGYTF | TGTGCCAGCAGCGTAGCTACGGGGGGGGGCTACACCTTC
TRBJ2-7 | NA | NA | TRBV18 | CASSPRAGTYEQYF | TGTGCCAGCTCACCACGAGCAGGGACCTACGAGCAGTACTTC
TRBJ2-3 | NA | NA | TRBV11-2 | CASSFFFGSSTDTQYF | TGTGCCAGCAGCTTTTTTTTCGGGTCGAGCACAGATACGCAGTATTTT
TRBJ2-7 | NA | NA | TRBV12-3/TRBV12-4 | CASRHGSPRFYEQYF | TGTGCCAGCCGCCACGGGAGTCCCCGCTTCTACGAGCAGTACTTC
TRBJ2-3 | NA | NA | TRBV24-1 | CATSAQSGYF | TGTGCCACCAGTGCCCAGAGCGGGTATTTT
TRBJ1-4 | NA | many | TRBV4-3 | CASSQGLRKGLNEKLFF | TGCGCCAGCAGCCAAGGACTCAGGAAAGGGCTTAATGAAAAACTGTTTTTT
TRBJ2-4 | NA | few | TRBV6-2/TRBV6-3 | CASSSFSVDIQYF | TGTGCCAGCAGTTCTTTCTCAGTGGACATTCAGTACTTC
TRBJ2-7 | NA | NA | TRBV28 | CAASRPDSVPEQYF | TGTGCCGCCTCCCGCCCGGACAGTGTGCCCGAGCAGTACTTC
TRBJ1-2 | NA | NA | TRBV4-3 | CASSQRASISGGYTF | TGCGCCAGCAGCCAAAGAGCGAGTATTTCCGGGGGCTACACCTTC
TRBJ1-1 | TRBD1 | NA | TRBV5-6 | CASIQGVNTEAFF | TGTGCCAGCATCCAGGGGGTGAACACTGAAGCTTTCTTT
TRBJ2-7 | TRBD1 | NA | TRBV25-1 | CASNPGQGREQYF | TGTGCCAGCAATCCGGGACAGGGCCGCGAGCAGTACTTC
TRBJ2-7 | TRBD2 | NA | TRBV14 | CASSGTSGRSYEQYF | TGTGCCAGCAGCGGGACTAGCGGGAGATCCTACGAGCAGTACTTC
TRBJ2-2 | TRBD1 | NA | TRBV29-1 | CSVLPSGTGTGELFF | TGCAGCGTTTTACCGTCCGGGACAGGGACCGGGGAGCTGTTTTTT
TRBJ1-1 | NA | many | TRBV6-2/TRBV6-3 | CASSRRVEAFF | TGTGCCAGCAGCCGACGGGTGGAAGCTTTCTTT
TRBJ2-7 | NA | many | TRBV18 | CASSPQSYEQYF | TGTGCCAGCAGTCCGCAGTCCTACGAGCAGTACTTC
TRBJ2-5 | NA | NA | TRBV2 | CASNLGSETQYF | TGTGCCAGCAACCTGGGTTCGGAGACCCAGTACTTC
TRBJ2-3 | TRBD2 | few | TRBV4-1 | CASSQGSPSGGAGTQYF | TGCGCCAGCAGCCAAGGGTCACCTAGCGGGGGGGCGGGTACGCAGTATTTT
TRBJ2-3 | NA | many | TRBV15 | CATSRDLDTQYF | TGTGCCACCAGCAGAGATTTGGATACGCAGTATTTT
TRBJ2-2 | NA | NA | TRBV28 | CASSWHSTGELFF | TGTGCCAGCAGTTGGCATTCCACCGGGGAGCTGTTTTTT
TRBJ2-5 | NA | few | TRBV5-1 | CASSLTPGDYHQETQYF | TGCGCCAGCAGCCTTACGCCAGGGGACTACCACCAAGAGACCCAGTACTTC
TRBJ2-2 | TRBD1 | few | TRBV7-7 | CASSQTGTANTGELFF | TGTGCTAGCAGCCAAACCGGGACAGCGAACACCGGGGAGCTGTTTTTT
TRBJ2-7 | NA | NA | TRBV3-1 | CASSQATYPEQYF | TGTGCCAGCAGCCAAGCGACCTACCCTGAGCAGTACTTC
TRBJ2-1 | NA | NA | TRBV4-2 | CASSQVGGIVNEQFF | TGTGCCAGCAGCCAAGTTGGGGGAATCGTCAATGAGCAGTTCTTC